A selection of T cell receptor beta chains follows, all from one sample in a study of T cell repertoires in aging, cancer and after chemotherapy. MiXCR, run by TCRdb on the multiplex PCR reads, gives a single entry per CDR3 protein. Counted here are roughly 12,000 distinct CDR3 sequences, around a quarter occurring once; the ten biggest clones make up around 9.9%. The sequenced sample was blood. Receptor source: a human donor with a blood cancer. Both conserved end residues are part of each CDR3. The D gene is left open where the match is weak. Only some rows state a clone size, as once, few, many or a class for expanded clones.

few,TRBJ2-5,TRBV15,-,CATSRGLQETQYF,TGTGCCACCAGCAGAGGACTCCAAGAGACCCAGTACTTC
medium-sized,TRBJ2-1,TRBV11-1,TRBD2,CASSPSWGLAGGPRSYNEQFF,TGTGCCAGCAGCCCATCCTGGGGACTAGCGGGAGGGCCTAGGTCCTACAATGAGCAGTTCTTC
medium-sized,TRBJ1-5,TRBV19,-,CASSISLRGNQPQHF,TGTGCCAGTAGTATTTCCCTTAGGGGCAATCAGCCCCAGCATTTT
many,TRBJ1-1,TRBV30,-,CAWSLAGTENTEAFF,TGTGCCTGGAGTTTGGCAGGGACGGAGAACACTGAAGCTTTCTTT
medium-sized,TRBJ2-3,TRBV6-5,-,CASIRAGSDTQYF,TGTGCCAGCATCAGGGCCGGCTCAGATACGCAGTATTTT
medium-sized,TRBJ2-2,TRBV6-5,-,CASSYSRSMGVVTGELFF,TGTGCCAGCAGTTACTCAAGATCAATGGGAGTGGTCACCGGGGAGCTGTTTTTT
-,TRBJ1-2,TRBV27,-,CASSLYGRDRQGYTF,TGTGCCAGCAGTTTATACGGACGCGACCGGCAGGGCTACACCTTC
many,TRBJ1-4,TRBV6-5,-,CASSYSAKGWKEKLFF,TGTGCCAGCAGTTACTCGGCAAAGGGGTGGAAAGAAAAACTGTTTTTT
medium-sized,TRBJ2-5,TRBV27,TRBD1,CASSHDRGETQYF,TGTGCCAGCAGTCACGACAGGGGCGAGACCCAGTACTTC
-,TRBJ1-6,TRBV6-5,-,CASRNSGAGDNSPLHF,TGTGCCAGCAGAAACTCCGGGGCAGGGGATAATTCACCCCTCCACTTT
medium-sized,TRBJ2-2,TRBV30,-,CAWRGSGELFF,TGTGCCTGGAGGGGTTCCGGGGAGCTGTTTTTT
once,TRBJ2-1,TRBV5-6,-,CASSFLGSQVSTEQFF,TGTGCCAGCAGCTTCCTCGGAAGTCAAGTATCAACTGAGCAGTTCTTC
many,TRBJ2-7,TRBV6-2/TRBV6-3,-,CASSYSGGRDEQYF,TGTGCCAGCAGTTACTCGGGGGGCCGGGACGAGCAGTACTTC
few,TRBJ1-5,TRBV6-4,-,CASSERARGLYQPQHF,TGTGCCAGCAGTGAACGGGCCCGGGGGTTGTATCAGCCCCAGCATTTT
medium-sized,TRBJ1-5,TRBV19,-,CASSLAGHSQPQHF,TGTGCCAGTAGTTTGGCAGGGCATAGCCAGCCCCAGCATTTT
-,TRBJ2-3,TRBV5-6,-,CASSQDRGADTQYF,TGCGCCAGCAGCCAAGATAGAGGGGCAGATACGCAGTATTTT
-,TRBJ1-1,TRBV4-2,TRBD1,CASSPQTGATYTEAFF,TGTGCCAGCAGCCCTCAGACAGGGGCTACATACACTGAAGCTTTCTTT
-,TRBJ2-7,TRBV10-3,TRBD2,CAFKEGGRFEQYF,TGTGCCTTCAAGGAGGGAGGGCGATTTGAGCAGTACTTC
many,TRBJ1-2,TRBV5-4,-,CASSLGGGYTF,TGTGCCAGCAGCTTGGGTGGGGGCTACACCTTC
few,TRBJ1-1,TRBV18,-,CASSPPNTEAFF,TGTGCCAGCTCACCACCCAACACTGAAGCTTTCTTT
-,TRBJ2-3,TRBV5-1,TRBD2,CASSLVPAGVPDTQYF,TGCGCCAGCAGCTTGGTGCCAGCGGGAGTTCCAGATACGCAGTATTTT
-,TRBJ2-1,TRBV6-1,-,CASSAGEYNEQFF,TGTGCCAGCAGTGCAGGAGAGTACAATGAGCAGTTCTTC
few,TRBJ2-6,TRBV4-3,-,CASSQATYTASGANVLTF,TGCGCCAGCAGCCAAGCAACTTACACAGCCTCTGGGGCCAACGTCCTGACTTTC
-,TRBJ1-1,TRBV12-3/TRBV12-4,-,CASRHPSVGERTEAFF,TGTGCCAGCAGGCACCCCAGCGTAGGAGAAAGGACTGAAGCTTTCTTT
-,TRBJ1-5,TRBV11-1,-,CASGTGPSQPQHF,TGTGCCAGCGGTACAGGGCCGAGTCAGCCCCAGCATTTT
few,TRBJ1-1,TRBV5-4,-,CASSATTANTEAFF,TGTGCCAGCAGCGCTACGACAGCTAACACTGAAGCTTTCTTT
few,TRBJ1-5,TRBV6-2/TRBV6-3,-,CASSYWATYSNQPQHF,TGTGCCAGCAGTTACTGGGCGACCTATAGCAATCAGCCCCAGCATTTT
-,TRBJ2-5,TRBV4-3,-,CASRQVQETQYF,TGCGCCAGCAGACAAGTTCAAGAGACCCAGTACTTC
few,TRBJ1-2,TRBV15,-,CATSRDQIGGWDYGYTF,TGTGCCACCAGCAGAGATCAAATAGGGGGTTGGGACTATGGCTACACCTTC
many,TRBJ2-3,TRBV6-4,-,CASSDSGGSTDTQYF,TGTGCCAGCAGTGACTCGGGGGGAAGCACAGATACGCAGTATTTT
-,TRBJ1-3,TRBV4-3,-,CASSQDPGASNTIYF,TGCGCCAGCAGCCAAGATCCCGGGGCCTCGAACACCATATATTTT
few,TRBJ1-2,TRBV14,-,CASSQDAEAYGYTF,TGTGCCAGCAGCCAAGATGCAGAAGCATATGGCTACACCTTC
-,TRBJ1-2,TRBV6-5,TRBD1,CASSRTGTGGFGGYTF,TGTGCCAGCAGCCGGACCGGGACAGGGGGCTTTGGTGGCTACACCTTC
medium-sized,TRBJ1-1,TRBV12-3/TRBV12-4,-,CASSPRSQANTEAFF,TGTGCCAGCAGTCCCCGATCACAGGCCAACACTGAAGCTTTCTTT
-,TRBJ2-3,TRBV24-1,TRBD2,CATSDSSGRGDTQYF,TGTGCCACCAGTGATTCGAGCGGGAGGGGAGATACGCAGTATTTT
many,TRBJ2-3,TRBV6-5,-,CASSYYSGNPTDTQYF,TGTGCCAGCAGTTACTATAGCGGAAACCCCACAGATACGCAGTATTTT
-,TRBJ1-5,TRBV4-3,-,CASSQEPQPNQPQHF,TGTGCCAGCAGCCAAGAACCACAGCCTAATCAGCCCCAGCATTTT
once,TRBJ2-1,TRBV11-1,TRBD2,CASSPSWGLAGSYNEQFF,TGTGCCAGCAGCCCATCCTGGGGACTAGCGGGAAGCTACAATGAGCAGTTCTTC
medium-sized,TRBJ2-3,TRBV19,-,CASQGLGNTQYF,TGTGCCAGCCAGGGACTGGGGAATACGCAGTATTTT
few,TRBJ2-1,TRBV5-6,-,CASSLEQYSYNEQFF,TGTGCCAGCAGCTTGGAGCAGTACTCCTACAATGAGCAGTTCTTC
many,TRBJ2-1,TRBV5-6,-,CASISQAVFEQFF,TGTGCCAGCATTTCCCAGGCGGTGTTTGAGCAGTTCTTC
medium-sized,TRBJ1-2,TRBV6-5,TRBD1,CASSYQRTGEGGYTF,TGTGCCAGCAGTTACCAACGGACAGGGGAGGGCGGCTACACCTTC
medium-sized,TRBJ2-3,TRBV19,TRBD2,CASNMGGLSSDTQYF,TGTGCCAGTAACATGGGAGGGTTGTCCTCAGATACGCAGTATTTT
few,TRBJ2-1,TRBV7-6,TRBD2,CASSLDSGSSYNEQFF,TGTGCCAGCAGCTTGGATAGCGGGAGCTCCTACAATGAGCAGTTCTTC
-,TRBJ2-1,TRBV5-1,TRBD2,CASRWLAGGPHNEQFF,TGCGCCAGCAGATGGCTGGCGGGAGGGCCTCACAATGAGCAGTTCTTC
-,TRBJ2-2,TRBV30,-,CAWSVQGAGELFF,TGTGCCTGGAGTGTACAAGGGGCCGGGGAGCTGTTTTTT
-,TRBJ2-3,TRBV6-4,TRBD2,CASSNTYVAGADTQYF,TGTGCCAGCAGCAACACCTATGTAGCGGGAGCAGATACGCAGTATTTT